Each of the 23 T cell receptor beta chains below was sequenced from the same sample in a study of T cell changes during pregnancy in multiple sclerosis (dated by TCRdb to the late 2010s). The library was prepared using the immunoSEQ multiplex PCR assay. Imported from immuneACCESS, the table was reduced by TCRdb to in-frame sequences with V and J called. These copies leave out some clones; in studies compared against another copy, an unresolved V gene accounts for under half, and the cause of the remainder is not known. This sample is represented by about 84,000 clones; about 94% of them were singletons. The top ten clonotypes cover more than 2% of the sample. This sample comprised peripheral blood, obtained in the third trimester of pregnancy. The origin of the receptors is a female donor with multiple sclerosis, enrolled in a pregnancy study.

The chain employs TRBV25-1 and TRBJ2-3; possibly TRBD1 for D (5 bases). CDR3 length: 16 residues. Germline CDR1 MGHDK, CDR2 SYGVNS. V lost 0 bases to trimming and J lost 0 bases, with 10 bases between them. The chain's CDR3 is CASSEYFTGSTDTQYF. The CDR3, as DNA: TGTGCCAGCAGTGAATATTTCACAGGAAGCACAGATACGCAGTATTTT. The full variable domain, completed using reference TRBV25-1 and TRBJ2-3, is EADIYQTPRYLVIGTGKKITLECSQTMGHDKMYWYQQDPGMELHLIHYSYGVNSTEKGDLSSESTVSRIRTEHFPLTLESARPSHTSQYLCASSEYFTGSTDTQYFGPGTRLTVL.

V usage is TRBV13 and J usage is TRBJ2-7; D uncertain. This CDR3 spans 17 amino acids. CDR1 PRHDT and CDR2 FYEKMQ come from the germline V gene (reference sequence). V was shortened by 5 bases and J by 3 bases, with 23 bases between the two germline ends. In DNA, the CDR3 is TGTGCCAGCAGCCCCCCTCCGAGCGAAGGAATCGGCTACGAGCAGTACTTC. Translated: CASSPPPSEGIGYEQYF.

The chain couples TRBV2 to TRBJ1-3; D is ambiguous. The CDR3 covers 15 residues. CDR1 SNHLY and CDR2 FYNNEI come from the germline V gene. The V end was cut by 3 bases, the J end by 0 bases, with 9 bases between. The CDR3 DNA is TGTGCCAGCAGTGAGGCCCGGAGCTCTGGAAACACCATATATTTT. The encoded protein is CASSEARSSGNTIYF.

CDR3 in DNA: TGTGCCAGCAGGAACAGGATCGCCTCCTACGAGCAGTACTTC. Protein: CASRNRIASYEQYF. The chain uses TRBV27 and TRBJ2-7; possibly TRBD1 for D (5 bases). There are 14 residues in the CDR3. With 6 bases removed from V and 0 bases from J, the gap between germline ends came to 12 bases. Germline CDR1 MNHEY, CDR2 SMNVEV (reference sequence).

The chain is built from TRBV7-9 and TRBJ1-1; 7 bases fit TRBD1. The CDR3 is made up of 16 amino acids. The junction had 9 bases not matched to a gene; V was cut back by 2 bases and J by 3 bases. Germline-derived CDR1 and CDR2 are SEHNR and FQNEAQ (reference sequence). The CDR3: CASSLKATGPHTEAFF. The CDR3 DNA reads TGTGCCAGCAGCTTAAAGGCGACAGGGCCTCACACTGAAGCTTTCTTT.

The V gene is TRBV19, the J gene TRBJ1-1; maybe TRBD1 (6 bases). The CDR3 is made up of 14 amino acids. CDR1 is LNHDA, CDR2 SQIVND, per germline (reference sequence). The V end lost 7 bases, the J end lost 2 bases, and 14 bases lay between the germline ends. CDR3 loop: CASKPAGTNTEAFF. The CDR3 coding sequence is TGTGCCAGTAAGCCGGCAGGGACAAACACTGAAGCTTTCTTT.

This chain links TRBV19 with TRBJ2-2; the match to TRBD1 covers 8 bases. The CDR3 length is 14 residues. V was pared by 7 bases and J by 6 bases, with 7 bases of the junction left unmatched. Germline V gene lookup returns CDR1 LNHDA and CDR2 SQIVND (reference sequence). The CDR3 nucleotides read TGTGCCAGTACCCCGGACAGGGTATCCGGGGAGCTGTTTTTT. Its protein product is CASTPDRVSGELFF.

The CDR3 coding sequence is TGTGCCAGTAGAGAGAACGGGGGGGAAGAGACCCAGTACTTC. It codes for CASRENGGEETQYF. This chain connects TRBV19 to TRBJ2-5, with 8 bases that match TRBD2. The CDR3 loop spans 14 amino acids. Germline assignment: CDR1 LNHDA and CDR2 SQIVND (reference sequence). V trimming: 6 bases; J trimming: 3 bases; junction bases outside the gene matches: 6.

The chain uses TRBV5-5 and TRBJ1-1, with D perhaps TRBD1 (6 bases). The CDR3 consists of 16 residues. The V end was cut by 4 bases, the J end by 1 base, with 17 bases between. CDR1 SGHKS and CDR2 YYEKEE come from the germline V gene (reference sequence). CDR3 amino acids: CASSPLLRGGNTEAFF. The CDR3 DNA sequence: TGTGCCAGCAGCCCTCTACTTAGAGGGGGGAACACTGAAGCTTTCTTT.

The rearrangement uses TRBV7-2 and TRBJ1-2, with unresolved D. The length of the CDR3 is 15 residues. CDR1 is SGHTA, CDR2 FQGNSA, per germline. The V gene lost 1 base and the J gene lost 4 bases, with 13 bases spanning the gap. The CDR3 reads CASSLDSTTIYGYTF. CDR3 nucleotide sequence: TGTGCCAGCAGCTTAGACTCGACGACTATCTATGGCTACACCTTC.

This clone occurred a few times. The CDR3 loop reads CASRRAGGAITEAFF. In DNA form, the CDR3 reads TGTGCCAGCAGGCGTGCAGGGGGTGCGATCACTGAAGCTTTCTTT. The V gene is TRBV7-2, the J gene TRBJ1-1; 7 bases line up with TRBD1. Looked up from germline, CDR1 is SGHTA and CDR2 is FQGNSA. The CDR3 consists of 15 residues. J gave up 4 bases and V 6 bases, and 11 bases lay outside the gene matches.

The rearrangement joins TRBV27 to TRBJ1-5; tentatively, D is TRBD1 (6 bases). Germline CDR1 is MNHEY and CDR2 is SMNVEV (reference sequence). This CDR3 contains 14 residues. The V and J ends lost 6 bases and 0 bases respectively, with 9 bases between them. CDR3 nucleotides: TGTGCCAGCAGGGCAGGGGCTAGCAATCAGCCCCAGCATTTT. Protein product: CASRAGASNQPQHF.

This chain connects TRBV7-9 to TRBJ2-1; D is perhaps TRBD2 (6 bases). V was cut by 2 bases and J by 5 bases, with 13 bases left in between. Germline CDR1 and CDR2: SEHNR and FQNEAQ (reference sequence). The CDR3 runs to 15 residues. The CDR3 sequence: CASSLPRGTNNEQFF. The CDR3 nucleotides are TGTGCCAGCAGCTTACCGCGGGGTACTAACAATGAGCAGTTCTTC.

The chain combines TRBV6-6 with TRBJ2-2; D not certain. Germline V gene lookup returns CDR1 MNHNY and CDR2 SVGAGI (reference sequence). CDR3 length: 14 amino acids. V was trimmed by 8 bases and J by 5 bases, leaving 15 bases between them. CDR3 loop: CASPRDGETGELFF. CDR3 bases: TGTGCCAGCCCCCGAGACGGAGAAACCGGGGAGCTGTTTTTT.

This chain uses TRBV21-1 with TRBJ2-2; no check of the table's D call, TRBD1, against the DNA was made. TRBV21-1 is noted as a pseudogene. This CDR3 is 17 amino acids long. The CDR3 DNA reads TGTGCCAGCAGCAAAGTATTCCAGGGGGCGCGCACCGGGGAGCTGTTTTTT. Its translation: CASSKVFQGARTGELFF.

The rearrangement uses TRBV2 and TRBJ1-1, with TRBD1 identical over 10 bases. Germline V gives CDR1 SNHLY, CDR2 FYNNEI. The V and J ends lost 1 base and 4 bases, in that order; junction bases with no gene match: 15. CDR3 length: 19 residues. CDR3 residues: CASSEEGWDRGTTATEAFF. CDR3 bases: TGTGCCAGCAGTGAAGAGGGTTGGGACAGGGGAACTACAGCCACTGAAGCTTTCTTT.

The V call is TRBV30, the J call TRBJ1-1, with no clear D. The germline CDR1 and CDR2 sequences are GTSNPN and SVGIG (reference sequence). This CDR3 has 13 amino acids. Trimming removed 3 bases from V and 2 bases from J, with 10 bases in between. As DNA, the CDR3 is TGTGCCTGGAGGCCCCTCCTAAACACTGAAGCTTTCTTT. Its protein product is CAWRPLLNTEAFF.

The chain employs TRBV9 and TRBJ2-1, with 14 bases that match TRBD2. V lost 1 base and J lost 1; bases outside the gene matches: 16. The CDR3 extends over 22 amino acids. Germline V lookup: CDR1 SGDLS, CDR2 YYNGEE. The CDR3 loop is CASSVSRGTSGGPLLSYNEQFF. CDR3 nucleotides: TGTGCCAGCAGCGTATCTAGGGGGACTAGCGGGGGACCATTACTTTCCTACAATGAGCAGTTCTTC.

The chain employs TRBV1 and TRBJ1-1; the DNA was not compared with TRBD1, the D call given in the table. TRBV1 is recorded as a pseudogene. The CDR3 is 15 residues long. The CDR3 DNA reads TGCACCAGCATATACCGGACAGGGGAGAACACTGAAGCTTTCTTT. Translating it yields CTSIYRTGENTEAFF.

The gene calls are TRBV4-1 and TRBJ2-2; D might be TRBD2 (6 bases). Germline assignment: CDR1 MGHRA and CDR2 YSYEKL. The CDR3 has 17 amino acids. With 2 bases removed from V and 2 bases from J, the gap between germline ends came to 15 bases. This chain's CDR3 is CASSQTGVRLNTGELFF. The CDR3 DNA reads TGCGCCAGCAGCCAAACGGGGGTCAGGCTCAACACCGGGGAGCTGTTTTTT.

The V call is TRBV19, the J call TRBJ2-1; TRBD2 is a possible D gene (5 bases). The germline CDR1 and CDR2 sequences are LNHDA and SQIVND (reference sequence). The CDR3 sequence is 15 residues long. Trimming pared 4 bases from V and 4 bases from J, leaving 14 bases between. CDR3 DNA: TGTGCCAGTAGTACTCTAACGGGGAGATACAATGAGCAGTTCTTC. It translates to CASSTLTGRYNEQFF.

In its sample, this clone was seen once. The V and J genes are TRBV7-3 and TRBJ2-7; D perhaps matches TRBD2 (6 bases). Germline lookup yields CDR1 SGHTA and CDR2 FQGTGA. The CDR3 has 19 residues. The germline V and J ends were trimmed by 1 base and 3 bases, with 25 bases remaining between them. CDR3 DNA: TGTGCCAGCAGCTTAAATTGGAGGGCCGAGGTACAATTAGGCTACGAGCAGTACTTC. It encodes CASSLNWRAEVQLGYEQYF.

V gene TRBV5-5 combines with J gene TRBJ1-1, with TRBD1 identical over 10 bases. The V gene's germline CDR1 is SGHKS and CDR2 YYEKEE (reference sequence). The CDR3 has 14 residues. V shed 4 bases, J shed 6 bases, and the junction held 6 bases outside the gene matches. CDR3 sequence (DNA): TGTGCCAGCAGCCGGACAGGGGGTATCGCTGAAGCTTTCTTT. Its translation: CASSRTGGIAEAFF.